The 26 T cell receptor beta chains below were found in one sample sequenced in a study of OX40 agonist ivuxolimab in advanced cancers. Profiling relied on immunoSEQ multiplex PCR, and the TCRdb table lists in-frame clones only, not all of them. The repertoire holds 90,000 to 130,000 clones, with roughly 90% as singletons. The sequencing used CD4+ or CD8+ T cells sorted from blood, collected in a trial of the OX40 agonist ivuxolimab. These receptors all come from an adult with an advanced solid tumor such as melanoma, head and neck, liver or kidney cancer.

CDR3 in amino acids: CASDTRRASNYGYTF. CDR3 nucleotide sequence: TGTGCCAGCGATACCCGCAGGGCCTCTAACTATGGCTACACCTTC. J is TRBJ1-2 and V is TRBV2, with a tentative D call TRBD1 (5 bases). V was pared by 8 bases and J by 0 bases, with 16 bases between. CDR1 is SNHLY, CDR2 FYNNEI, per germline. The CDR3 is 15 amino acids.

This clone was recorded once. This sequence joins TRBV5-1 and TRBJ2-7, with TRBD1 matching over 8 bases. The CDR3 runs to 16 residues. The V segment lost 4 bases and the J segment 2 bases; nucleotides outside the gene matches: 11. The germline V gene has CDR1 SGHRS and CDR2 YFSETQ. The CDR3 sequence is CASSLSGQGRAYEQYF. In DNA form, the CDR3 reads TGCGCCAGCAGCCTTTCCGGACAGGGAAGGGCCTACGAGCAGTACTTC.

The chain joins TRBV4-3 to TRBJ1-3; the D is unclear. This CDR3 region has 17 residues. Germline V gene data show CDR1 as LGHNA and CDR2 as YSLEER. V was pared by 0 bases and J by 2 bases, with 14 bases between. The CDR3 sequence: CASSQDRRGSTGNTIYF. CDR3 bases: TGCGCCAGCAGCCAAGATCGTCGGGGTTCGACTGGAAACACCATATATTTT.

CDR3 sequence (DNA): TGTGCCAGCAGCCAAGAGAGGGAAAACAATGAGCAGTTCTTC. This encodes CASSQERENNEQFF. The genes are TRBV4-2 and TRBJ2-1; tentative D call: TRBD2 (5 bases). The CDR3 consists of 14 residues. The V and J ends lost 0 bases and 5 bases respectively, with 8 bases between them. Per germline, CDR1 LGHNA and CDR2 YNFKEQ.

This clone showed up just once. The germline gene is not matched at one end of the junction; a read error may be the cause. This CDR3 is CAGRITSNQPQHF. In DNA form, the CDR3 reads TGCGCCGGGAGGATAACAAGCAATCAGCCCCAGCATTTT. V and J are TRBV6-1 and TRBJ1-5; D not resolved. Germline loops: CDR1 MNHNS, CDR2 SASEGT. CDR3 length equals 13 residues.

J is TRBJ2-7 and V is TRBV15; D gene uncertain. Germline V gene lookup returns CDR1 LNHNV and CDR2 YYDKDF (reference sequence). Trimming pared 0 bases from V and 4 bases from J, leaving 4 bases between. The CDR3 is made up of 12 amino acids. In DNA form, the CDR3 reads TGTGCCACCAGCAGAGAGGGGTACGAGCAGTACTTC. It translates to CATSREGYEQYF.

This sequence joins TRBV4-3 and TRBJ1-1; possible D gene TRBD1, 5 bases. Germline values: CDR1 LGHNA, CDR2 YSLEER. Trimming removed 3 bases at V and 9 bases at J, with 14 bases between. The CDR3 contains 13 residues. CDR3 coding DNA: TGCGCCAGCAGCCACCCCGACAAGGGGCAAGCTTTCTTT. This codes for CASSHPDKGQAFF.

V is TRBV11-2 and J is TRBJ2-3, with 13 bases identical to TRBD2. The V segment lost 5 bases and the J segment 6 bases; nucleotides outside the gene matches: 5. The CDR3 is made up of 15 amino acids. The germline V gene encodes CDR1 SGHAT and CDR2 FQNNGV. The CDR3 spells CASSLGLAGVDTQYF. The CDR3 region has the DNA TGTGCCAGCAGCCTTGGACTAGCGGGAGTGGATACGCAGTATTTT.

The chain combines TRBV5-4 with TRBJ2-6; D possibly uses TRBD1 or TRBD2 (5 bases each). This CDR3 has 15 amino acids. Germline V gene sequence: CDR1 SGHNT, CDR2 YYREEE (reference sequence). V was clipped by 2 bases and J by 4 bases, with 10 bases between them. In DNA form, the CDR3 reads TGTGCCAGCAGCTTTGTAGGGACCGGGGCCAACGTCCTGACTTTC. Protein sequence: CASSFVGTGANVLTF.

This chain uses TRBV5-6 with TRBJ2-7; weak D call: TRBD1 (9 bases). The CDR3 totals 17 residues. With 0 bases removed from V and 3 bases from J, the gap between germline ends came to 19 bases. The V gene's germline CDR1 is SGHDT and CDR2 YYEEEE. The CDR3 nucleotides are TGTGCCAGCAGCTTGGGACTTAGCGGGACAGGGATCTACGAGCAGTACTTC. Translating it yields CASSLGLSGTGIYEQYF. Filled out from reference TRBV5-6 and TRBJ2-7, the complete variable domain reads DAGVTQSPTHLIKTRGQQVTLRCSPKSGHDTVSWYQQALGQGPQFIFQYYEEEERQRGNFPDRFSGHQFPNYSSELNVNALLLGDSALYLCASSLGLSGTGIYEQYFGPGTRLTVT.

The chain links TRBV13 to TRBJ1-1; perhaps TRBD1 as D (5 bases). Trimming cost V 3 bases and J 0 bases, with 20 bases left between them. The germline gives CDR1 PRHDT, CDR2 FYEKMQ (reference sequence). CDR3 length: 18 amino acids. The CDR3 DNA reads TGTGCCAGCAGCTTCTTACCAAAGACAGAATTAATGAACACTGAAGCTTTCTTT. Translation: CASSFLPKTELMNTEAFF.

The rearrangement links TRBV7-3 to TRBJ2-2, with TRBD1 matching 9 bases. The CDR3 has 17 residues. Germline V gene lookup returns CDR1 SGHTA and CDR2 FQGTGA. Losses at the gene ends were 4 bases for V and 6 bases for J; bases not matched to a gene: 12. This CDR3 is CASSSARDRVGAGELFF. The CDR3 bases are TGTGCCAGCAGCTCAGCCCGGGACAGGGTAGGCGCCGGGGAGCTGTTTTTT.

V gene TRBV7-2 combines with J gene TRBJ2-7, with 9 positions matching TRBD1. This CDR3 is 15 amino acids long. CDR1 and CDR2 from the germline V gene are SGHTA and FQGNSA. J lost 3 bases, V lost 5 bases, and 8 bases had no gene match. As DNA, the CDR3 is TGTGCCAGCAGCCCCGAGGGGGACAGGGTCTACGAGCAGTACTTC. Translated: CASSPEGDRVYEQYF.

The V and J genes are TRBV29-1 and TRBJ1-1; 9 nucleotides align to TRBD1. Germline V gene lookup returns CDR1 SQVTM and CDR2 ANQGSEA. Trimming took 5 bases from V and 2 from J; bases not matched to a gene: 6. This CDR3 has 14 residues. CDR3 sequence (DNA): TGCAGCGTTTCCCGGGACAGGGATAACACTGAAGCTTTCTTT. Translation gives CSVSRDRDNTEAFF.

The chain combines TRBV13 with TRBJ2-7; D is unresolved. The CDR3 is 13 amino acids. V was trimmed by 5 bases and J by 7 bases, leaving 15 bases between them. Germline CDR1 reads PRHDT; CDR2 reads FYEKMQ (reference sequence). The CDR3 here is CASSPDLRREQYF. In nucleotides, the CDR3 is TGTGCCAGCAGCCCCGATTTAAGAAGGGAGCAGTACTTC. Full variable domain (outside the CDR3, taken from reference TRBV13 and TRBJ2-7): AAGVIQSPRHLIKEKRETATLKCYPIPRHDTVYWYQQGPGQDPQFLISFYEKMQSDKGSIPDRFSAQQFSDYHSELNMSSLELGDSALYFCASSPDLRREQYFGPGTRLTVT.

DNA for the CDR3: TGTGCCAGCAGCATCTGTTTCCTGGACAGGGAATCGAGTGGGAGAGTGGTAGATACGCAGTATTTT. Protein sequence: CASSICFLDRESSGRVVDTQYF. The genes are TRBV21-1 and TRBJ2-3; the D call in the table, TRBD1, was not verified against the DNA. TRBV21-1 is tagged as a pseudogene. CDR3 size: 22 residues.

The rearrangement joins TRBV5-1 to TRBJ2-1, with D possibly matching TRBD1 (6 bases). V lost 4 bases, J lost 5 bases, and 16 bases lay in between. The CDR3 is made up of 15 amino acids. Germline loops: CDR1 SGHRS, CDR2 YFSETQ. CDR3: CASSPTLGQNNEQFF. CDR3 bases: TGCGCCAGCAGCCCTACCCTTGGACAGAACAATGAGCAGTTCTTC.

In DNA, the CDR3 is TGTGCCAGCAGTGAATCGGATAGAGTCTGGCCCCACGAGCAGTACTTC. Its protein product is CASSESDRVWPHEQYF. The chain carries TRBV25-1 and TRBJ2-7; D ambiguous. The CDR3 covers 16 residues. V lost 1 base and J lost 5, with 18 bases in between. From germline, CDR1 is MGHDK and CDR2 SYGVNS.

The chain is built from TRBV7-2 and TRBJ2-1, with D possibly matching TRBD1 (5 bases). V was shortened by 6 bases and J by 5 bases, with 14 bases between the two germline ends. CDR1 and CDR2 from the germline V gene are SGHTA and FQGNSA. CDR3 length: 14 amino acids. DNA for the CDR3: TGTGCCAGCAGTAGACAGAGTGATGACAATGAGCAGTTCTTC. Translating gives CASSRQSDDNEQFF. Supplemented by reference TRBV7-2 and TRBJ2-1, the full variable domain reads GAGVSQSPSNKVTEKGKDVELRCDPISGHTALYWYRQSLGQGLEFLIYFQGNSAPDKSGLPSDRFSAERTGGSVSTLTIQRTQQEDSAVYLCASSRQSDDNEQFFGPGTRLTVL.

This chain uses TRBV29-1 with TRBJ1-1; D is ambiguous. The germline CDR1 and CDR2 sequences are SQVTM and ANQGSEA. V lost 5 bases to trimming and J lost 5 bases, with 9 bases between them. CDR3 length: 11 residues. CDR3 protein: CSVSTGTEAFF. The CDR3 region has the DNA TGCAGCGTTTCTACTGGGACTGAAGCTTTCTTT.

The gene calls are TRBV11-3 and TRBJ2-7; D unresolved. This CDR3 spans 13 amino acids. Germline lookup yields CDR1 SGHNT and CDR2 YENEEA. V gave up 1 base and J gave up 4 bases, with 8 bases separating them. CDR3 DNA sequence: TGTGCCAGCAGCTTAGGGAGCAGATACGAGCAGTACTTC. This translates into CASSLGSRYEQYF.

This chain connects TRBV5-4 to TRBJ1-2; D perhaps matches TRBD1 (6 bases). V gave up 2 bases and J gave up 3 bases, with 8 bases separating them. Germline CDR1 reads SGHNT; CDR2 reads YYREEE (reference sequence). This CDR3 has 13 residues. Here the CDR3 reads CASSLGGDYGYTF. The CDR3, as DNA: TGTGCCAGCAGCTTAGGGGGGGACTATGGCTACACCTTC.

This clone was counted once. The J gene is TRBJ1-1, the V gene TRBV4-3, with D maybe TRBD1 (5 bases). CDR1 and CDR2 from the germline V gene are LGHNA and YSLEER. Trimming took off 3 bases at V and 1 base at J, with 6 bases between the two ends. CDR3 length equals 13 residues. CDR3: CASSHDRNTEAFF. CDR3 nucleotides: TGCGCCAGCAGCCATGACAGGAACACTGAAGCTTTCTTT.

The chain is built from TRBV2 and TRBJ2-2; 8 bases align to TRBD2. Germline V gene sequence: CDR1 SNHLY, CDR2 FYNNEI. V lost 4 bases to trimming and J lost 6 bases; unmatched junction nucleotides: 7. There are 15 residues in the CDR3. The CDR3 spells CASSGSGRGAGELFF. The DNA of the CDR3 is TGTGCCAGCAGTGGGAGCGGGAGAGGCGCCGGGGAGCTGTTTTTT.

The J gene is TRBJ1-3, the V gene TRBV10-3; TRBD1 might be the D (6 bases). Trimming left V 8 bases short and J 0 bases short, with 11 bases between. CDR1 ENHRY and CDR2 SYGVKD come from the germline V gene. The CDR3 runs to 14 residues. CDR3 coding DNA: TGTGCCATCGGCGGGACAAACTCTGGAAACACCATATATTTT. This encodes CAIGGTNSGNTIYF.

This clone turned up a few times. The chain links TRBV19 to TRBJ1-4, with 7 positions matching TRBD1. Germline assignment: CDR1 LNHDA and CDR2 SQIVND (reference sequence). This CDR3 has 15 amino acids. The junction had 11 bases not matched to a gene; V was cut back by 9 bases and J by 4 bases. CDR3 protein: CASRDSGTDNEKLFF. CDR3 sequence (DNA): TGTGCCAGCCGTGACTCCGGGACAGATAATGAAAAACTGTTTTTT.